This T cell receptor (beta chain) was captured in a study of T-cell memory formation after mild COVID-19. This clonotype showed up just a few times. Constant-segment-primed 5'RACE gave TCR alpha and TCR beta cDNA libraries with sample barcodes and UMIs. TCRdb re-analysed the 5' RACE reads in MiXCR, keeping a single row per CDR3 protein. This table has 200,000 to 300,000 distinct CDR3 sequences, over 15% appearing once. The germline gives CDR1 SGHRS, CDR2 YFSETQ. The CDR3 is 14 residues long. V was trimmed by 6 bases and J by 0 bases, leaving 12 bases between them. The chain carries TRBV5-1 and TRBJ1-2; D gene unclear. The clonotype originates from an adult woman who had mild COVID-19 (a few samples of this study predate the infection). Cell type and time point are not known. Sequencing input: PBMCs or a T cell subset sorted from them (not recorded which). This CDR3 reads CASKSLEANYGYTF. DNA of the CDR3: TGCGCCAGCAAGTCCCTGGAGGCTAACTATGGCTACACCTTC. Full variable domain (missing parts from reference TRBV5-1 and TRBJ1-2): KAGVTQTPRYLIKTRGQQVTLSCSPISGHRSVSWYQQTPGQGLQFLFEYFSETQRNKGNFPGRFSGRQFSNSRSEMNVSTLELGDSALYLCASKSLEANYGYTFGSGTRLTVV.